A selection of T cell receptor beta chains follows, all from one sample in a study of beta chain features in type 1 diabetes. The protocol was immunoSEQ multiplex PCR, while the TCRdb copy is restricted to in-frame clones and leaves out a portion. The profile shows more than 550,000 clones, roughly 13% of them singletons. The sequenced sample consisted of naive CD4+ T cells from blood. The source of these receptors is a man younger than 35 with type 1 diabetes. Each CDR3 is given without its conserved first and last residue.

j_gene,v_gene,CDR3aa
TRBJ2-2,TRBV7-9,ASSLGQGVAGELF
TRBJ2-7,TRBV5-1,ASGSDYEQY
TRBJ2-1,TRBV27,ASSFTGGKYNEQF
TRBJ2-7,TRBV30,AWGLGSEQY
TRBJ2-1,TRBV30,AWSVTGGEQF
TRBJ1-5,TRBV30,AWSVAGPQH
TRBJ2-1,TRBV6-1,ASASGTYNEQF
TRBJ2-7,TRBV7-4,ASSLAGRVEQY
TRBJ2-2,TRBV20-1,SSGNTGELF
TRBJ1-2,TRBV11-2,ASNSRRASAGGYT
TRBJ1-5,TRBV6-1,ASSERGNQPQH
TRBJ1-5,TRBV9,ASSVGGLPNQPQH
TRBJ2-5,TRBV30,AWSVTLQETQY
TRBJ2-2,TRBV27,ASSPWTEGDTGELF
TRBJ1-5,TRBV15,ATSRDPAQPQH
TRBJ1-5,TRBV29-1,SVVLTGGASNQPQH
TRBJ2-5,TRBV4-3,ASSPGGGRGGETQY
TRBJ2-1,TRBV29-1,SVVWRGLGEQF
TRBJ1-5,TRBV30,AWGDPNQPQH
TRBJ2-1,TRBV19,ASLGGSNEQF
TRBJ2-7,TRBV30,AWSPRTGTYEQY
TRBJ2-5,TRBV30,AWSVSSGTQY
TRBJ1-4,TRBV30,AWSSEREKLF
TRBJ2-7,TRBV2,ASSGNSYEQY
TRBJ2-1,TRBV2,ASSLRDNYNEQF
TRBJ2-1,TRBV6-6,ASRNSNEQF
TRBJ2-4,TRBV28,ASRFQGRDIQY
TRBJ1-5,TRBV5-6,ASSLGSNQPQH
TRBJ1-2,TRBV5-6,ASSSGQNSGYT
TRBJ1-5,TRBV30,AWSVWGQPQH
TRBJ2-1,TRBV4-3,ASSQAGTSGEQF
TRBJ2-5,TRBV4-1,ASSPLGLPQETQY
TRBJ2-7,TRBV9,ASSPPIRDGDEQY
TRBJ2-6,TRBV29-1,SASGLAGASGANVLT
TRBJ2-7,TRBV11-1,ASSSAGSSYEQY
TRBJ2-3,TRBV2,ASSEFVGSQY
TRBJ2-5,TRBV7-2,ASSLSGGETQY
TRBJ1-2,TRBV21-1,ASSKETGGHGYT
TRBJ2-1,TRBV9,ASSVAQASGSGWGNEQF
TRBJ2-6,TRBV9,ASSVGAAYSGANVLT
TRBJ1-1,TRBV9,ASSVGPRTSEAF
TRBJ2-3,TRBV5-1,ASSQGRAEDTQY
TRBJ2-1,TRBV5-1,ASSLTTSGGTYNEQF
TRBJ1-6,TRBV9,ASSNRQGAVPYNSPLH
TRBJ2-7,TRBV7-2,ASSFYTGSYEQY
TRBJ2-7,TRBV6-5,ASSAGMGRYEQY
TRBJ2-3,TRBV2,ASSPQVDTQY
TRBJ1-1,TRBV7-9,ASSLDQNTEAF
TRBJ2-5,TRBV5-1,ASSLGRTKETQY
TRBJ1-3,TRBV5-1,ASSWDRSTGNTIY
TRBJ2-7,TRBV30,AWMRGGDEQY
TRBJ1-5,TRBV5-4,ASSAGQGNQPQH
TRBJ2-1,TRBV14,ASSQAKLGEQF